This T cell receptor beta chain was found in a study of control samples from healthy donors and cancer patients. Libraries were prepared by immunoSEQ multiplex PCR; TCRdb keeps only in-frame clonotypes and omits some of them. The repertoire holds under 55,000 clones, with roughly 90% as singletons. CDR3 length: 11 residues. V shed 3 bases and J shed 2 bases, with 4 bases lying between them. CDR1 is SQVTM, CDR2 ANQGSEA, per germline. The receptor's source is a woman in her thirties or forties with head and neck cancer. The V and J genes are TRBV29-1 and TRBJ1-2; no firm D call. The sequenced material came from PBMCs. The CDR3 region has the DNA TGCAGCGTTGACAGCAACTATGGCTACACCTTC. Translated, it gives CSVDSNYGYTF.